The 27 T cell receptor beta chains listed next were all sequenced from one sample in a study of blood T cells in healthy people across ages. A second about 7 to 12 cycle PCR used barcoded and J-beta primers. TCRdb independently ran MiXCR on the 5' RACE reads; one entry per CDR3 protein. The sample lists about 760,000 distinct CDR3 sequences; roughly 25% were seen once. Separately, the same data were catalogued under a study of T cells of mothers and their children.

Sequencing input: blood. The receptors derive from a boy between 10 and 17 years old in good health.

The genes are TRBV24-1 and TRBJ2-1; D is ambiguous. V was trimmed by 0 bases and J by 9 bases, leaving 2 bases between them. This CDR3 is built from 11 residues. From germline, CDR1 is KGHDR and CDR2 SFDVKD. The CDR3 DNA follows: TGTGCCACCAGTGATTTGGGTGAGCAGTTCTTC. This sequence encodes CATSDLGEQFF.

In nucleotides, the CDR3 is TGCAGCGTTAGCGGGACGGAACTCTACGAGCAGTACTTC. Its protein product is CSVSGTELYEQYF. V gene TRBV29-1 combines with J gene TRBJ2-7; 7 nucleotides align to TRBD2. V gave up 5 bases and J gave up 3 bases; unmatched junction bases: 7. CDR1 is SQVTM, CDR2 ANQGSEA, per germline. CDR3 length: 13 amino acids.

This clonotype was detected a few times. The CDR3 nucleotides read TGCAGCGTTACGACAGGGGAGGACACCTTC. It is translated as CSVTTGEDTF. This sequence joins TRBV29-1 and TRBJ1-2; TRBD1 agrees at 8 bases. J gave up 12 bases and V 5 bases, and 5 bases lay outside the gene matches. This CDR3 contains 10 residues. The germline V gene has CDR1 SQVTM and CDR2 ANQGSEA. Together with reference TRBV29-1 and TRBJ1-2, the CDR3 gives the full variable domain: SAVISQKPSRDICQRGTSLTIQCQVDSQVTMMFWYRQQPGQSLTLIATANQGSEATYESGFVIDKFPISRPNLTFSTLTVSNMSPEDSSIYLCSVTTGEDTFGSGTRLTVV.

Comments on this clonotype: It is unclear where the CDR3 begins or ends on the DNA, so no DNA is shown, and the CDR3 is as TCRdb lists it. This rearrangement joins TRBV29-1 to TRBJ1-1; TRBD1, as called in the table, went unchecked against the DNA. The CDR3 adds up to 14 amino acids, both ends counted. CDR1 and CDR2 from the germline V gene are SQVTM and ANQGSEA. The CDR3 reads CSVAQGTGSWGRFF.

The chain employs TRBV20-1 and TRBJ2-7; 9 bases agree with TRBD1. CDR1 DFQATT and CDR2 SNEGSKA come from the germline V gene (reference sequence). This CDR3 has 15 amino acids. V shed 3 bases and J 0 bases; nucleotides not matched to a gene: 6. This CDR3 is CSASNRDRVSYEQYF. The DNA for the CDR3 is TGCAGTGCTAGTAACCGGGACAGGGTCTCCTACGAGCAGTACTTC.

DNA of the CDR3: TGTGCCAGCAGCTTAGTGGGGGACAGGGATGACGAAAAACTGTTTTTT. Its protein product is CASSLVGDRDDEKLFF. This rearrangement joins TRBV7-9 to TRBJ1-4, with TRBD1 matching over 9 bases. CDR3 length equals 16 residues. The V gene end was trimmed by 1 base and the J gene end by 8 bases; junction bases not matched to a gene: 8. Germline assignment: CDR1 SEHNR and CDR2 FQNEAQ (reference sequence).

The table lists this clonotype with a few counts. The chain uses TRBV7-2 and TRBJ2-5; no clear D. The J call is doubtful: the DNA matches TRBJ2-1 better. Germline lookup yields CDR1 SGHTA and CDR2 FQGNSA. The CDR3 runs to 12 residues. The CDR3 protein is CASSFFRDEQFF. The CDR3 region has the DNA TGTGCCAGCAGCTTTTTCCGGGATGAGCAGTTCTTC.

The chain links TRBV12-5 to TRBJ2-7; 11 bases align to TRBD2. Germline V gene sequence: CDR1 LGHNT, CDR2 FRNRAP. The CDR3 length is 15 residues. After removal of 6 bases from V and 6 bases from J, the junction contained 10 bases not matched to a gene. The CDR3 is CASGLPTSGASEQYF. CDR3 bases: TGTGCTAGTGGCCTCCCGACTAGCGGGGCCTCCGAGCAGTACTTC.

This clonotype was seen a handful of times. The chain joins TRBV9 to TRBJ1-2; D is ambiguous. Germline loops: CDR1 SGDLS, CDR2 YYNGEE. The V end lost 0 bases, the J end lost 1 base, and 10 bases lay between the germline ends. This CDR3 comprises 15 residues. The CDR3 loop is CASSVASSINYGYTF. For the CDR3, the DNA is TGTGCCAGCAGCGTAGCTTCCAGTATTAACTATGGCTACACCTTC.

CDR3 DNA: TGTGCCAGCAGAAAACTAGCGGGGGGGCACAATGAGCAGTTCTTC. Translated, it gives CASRKLAGGHNEQFF. The chain links TRBV7-2 to TRBJ2-1, with 13 bases that match TRBD2. The trim removed 6 bases at V and 5 bases at J, leaving 4 bases unmatched. Per the germline V gene, CDR1 is SGHTA and CDR2 is FQGNSA. The CDR3 runs 15 residues.

In its sample, this clonotype was seen a few times. The J gene is TRBJ2-1, the V gene TRBV12-3 or TRBV12-4; 12 bases align to TRBD2. TRBJ2-5 matches the DNA end more closely, so the J call is doubtful. There are 16 residues in the CDR3. This CDR3 reads CASRRRLAGEQETQYF. The DNA for the CDR3 is TGTGCCAGCAGACGAAGACTAGCGGGAGAGCAAGAGACCCAGTACTTC.

The rearrangement joins TRBV5-1 to TRBJ1-1, with D hard to call. Germline V gives CDR1 SGHRS, CDR2 YFSETQ. V gave up 1 base and J gave up 6 bases, with 16 bases separating them. This CDR3 has 15 residues. The CDR3 is CASSLRPGGVAEAFF. The CDR3 DNA follows: TGCGCCAGCAGCTTGCGCCCCGGTGGGGTAGCTGAAGCTTTCTTT. The full variable domain, rest sourced from reference TRBV5-1 and TRBJ1-1, is KAGVTQTPRYLIKTRGQQVTLSCSPISGHRSVSWYQQTPGQGLQFLFEYFSETQRNKGNFPGRFSGRQFSNSRSEMNVSTLELGDSALYLCASSLRPGGVAEAFFGQGTRLTVV.

This clonotype has more than one count but fewer than ten. This chain uses TRBV2 with TRBJ1-4; 7 bases are shared with TRBD1. The CDR3 runs 14 residues. The germline V gene has CDR1 SNHLY and CDR2 FYNNEI. With V trimmed by 7 bases and J by 6 bases, 8 bases remained unmatched. In DNA, the CDR3 is TGTGCCAGCACCCTGACAGGGTTGGATGAAAAACTGTTTTTT. Encoded protein: CASTLTGLDEKLFF.

This clonotype appeared a few times. This chain links TRBV2 with TRBJ1-2, with unresolved D. Germline CDR1 reads SNHLY; CDR2 reads FYNNEI. The germline V and J ends were trimmed by 2 bases and 5 bases, with 12 bases remaining between them. The CDR3 has 14 amino acids. CDR3 in amino acids: CASSETAQAYGYTF. CDR3 nucleotide sequence: TGTGCCAGCAGTGAAACAGCGCAAGCATATGGCTACACCTTC.

This chain joins TRBV7-2 and TRBJ2-1, with D unresolved. This CDR3 is built from 13 residues. V was shortened by 5 bases and J by 6 bases, with 11 bases between the two germline ends. Germline values: CDR1 SGHTA, CDR2 FQGNSA. DNA for the CDR3: TGTGCCAGCAGCCCAGACTGGATCAATGAGCAGTTCTTC. It codes for CASSPDWINEQFF.

This clonotype has more than one count but fewer than ten. The chain joins TRBV6-2 or TRBV6-3 to TRBJ2-5, with D maybe TRBD2 (5 bases). The J call may not be correct, given that the DNA end is closer to TRBJ2-7. CDR3 size: 14 residues. Per the germline V gene, CDR1 is MNHEY and CDR2 is SVGEGT. The CDR3 DNA follows: TGTGCCAGCATACCCAGAGCGGAGTCCTACGAGCAGTACTTC. Protein: CASIPRAESYEQYF.

This clonotype was seen a single time. The genes are TRBV7-2 and TRBJ2-5; tentative D call: TRBD2 (5 bases). The V end was cut by 1 base, the J end by 5 bases, with 14 bases between. This CDR3 comprises 15 residues. The germline V gene encodes CDR1 SGHTA and CDR2 FQGNSA. CDR3 bases: TGTGCCAGCAGCTTAGACAGCCTTCGGGGTGAGACCCAGTACTTC. Translating it yields CASSLDSLRGETQYF.

This clonotype was picked up a small number of times. V usage is TRBV6-1 and J usage is TRBJ2-5; D may be TRBD2 (6 bases). The germline V and J ends were trimmed by 7 bases and 5 bases, with 26 bases remaining between them. The CDR3 sequence is 17 residues long. CDR1 MNHNS and CDR2 SASEGT come from the germline V gene. CDR3 in amino acids: CASMGLGGLPEEETQYF. CDR3 DNA sequence: TGTGCCAGCATGGGCCTGGGGGGATTGCCCGAAGAGGAGACCCAGTACTTC.

This clonotype has more than one count but fewer than ten. The V and J genes are TRBV20-1 and TRBJ2-5, with 13 bases lining up with TRBD2. The CDR3 covers 15 residues. Looked up from germline, CDR1 is DFQATT and CDR2 is SNEGSKA (reference sequence). The V segment lost 6 bases and the J segment 6 bases; nucleotides outside the gene matches: 10. This chain's CDR3 is CSALDGLAGVKTQYF. DNA for the CDR3: TGCAGTGCCCTGGACGGACTAGCGGGAGTGAAGACCCAGTACTTC.

CDR3 residues: CSVSRTGGTNEKLFF. In DNA form, the CDR3 reads TGCAGCGTTTCTCGGACAGGGGGAACGAATGAAAAACTGTTTTTT. V gene TRBV29-1 combines with J gene TRBJ1-4, with 10 bases lining up with TRBD1. The trim removed 5 bases at V and 5 bases at J, leaving 8 bases unmatched. Per the germline V gene, CDR1 is SQVTM and CDR2 is ANQGSEA. The CDR3 extends over 15 amino acids.

V gene TRBV27 combines with J gene TRBJ2-2; D uncertain. The CDR3 has 14 residues. The germline V and J ends were trimmed by 1 base and 4 bases, with 7 bases remaining between them. Germline V gene data show CDR1 as MNHEY and CDR2 as SMNVEV (reference sequence). CDR3 loop: CASSLFLVTGELFF. The DNA for the CDR3 is TGTGCCAGCAGTTTATTTTTGGTCACCGGGGAGCTGTTTTTT.

This clonotype turned up a few times. The chain has TRBV29-1 and TRBJ2-3; D perhaps matches TRBD2 (5 bases). Deletions cut 7 bases from V and 3 bases from J, with 29 bases between. There are 18 residues in the CDR3. In germline, CDR1 is SQVTM, CDR2 ANQGSEA. The CDR3 loop is CSGGGYSAGLVPTDTQYF. The CDR3 DNA is TGCAGCGGAGGTGGATACTCCGCAGGACTTGTACCAACAGATACGCAGTATTTT.

This clonotype was observed a handful of times. The chain recombines TRBV6-5 with TRBJ2-2, with D uncertain. Germline CDR1 and CDR2: MNHEY and SVGAGI. The germline V and J ends were trimmed by 0 bases and 2 bases, with 7 bases remaining between them. The CDR3 consists of 15 residues. In DNA form, the CDR3 reads TGTGCCAGCAGTTACTCGAGATACAACACCGGGGAGCTGTTTTTT. It is translated as CASSYSRYNTGELFF.

Ten or more counts support this clonotype. The V call is TRBV28, the J call TRBJ2-2; a possible D gene is TRBD2 (5 bases). Germline V gene sequence: CDR1 MDHEN, CDR2 SYDVKM. This CDR3 is 13 amino acids long. V was shortened by 3 bases and J by 5 bases, with 7 bases between the two germline ends. The CDR3 loop reads CASSFLATGELFF. The CDR3 nucleotides are TGTGCCAGCAGTTTCCTAGCTACCGGGGAGCTGTTTTTT.

This sequence joins TRBV14 and TRBJ2-1, with a tentative D call TRBD2 (6 bases). The J call may not be correct, given that the DNA end is closer to TRBJ2-7. The CDR3 length is 16 residues. In germline, CDR1 is SGHDN, CDR2 FVKESK. As DNA, the CDR3 is TGTGCCAGCAGCCAACGACCACCTAGCGTATCCTACGAGCAGTACTTC. Protein product: CASSQRPPSVSYEQYF.

The chain couples TRBV5-1 to TRBJ2-1, with 14 bases matching TRBD2. This CDR3 contains 16 residues. V shed 0 bases, J shed 6 bases, and the junction held 2 bases outside the gene matches. Germline CDR1 reads SGHRS; CDR2 reads YFSETQ. DNA of the CDR3: TGCGCCAGCAGCTTGGATGGGACTAGCGGGGGCAATGAGCAGTTCTTC. Protein: CASSLDGTSGGNEQFF.

Only a few counts were recorded for this clonotype. The chain couples TRBV11-3 to TRBJ2-3, with a tentative D call TRBD1 (5 bases). CDR1 is SGHNT and CDR2 is YENEEA in the germline V gene. CDR3 size: 12 residues. V shed 5 bases and J shed 7 bases, with 10 bases lying between them. The CDR3 DNA follows: TGTGCCAGCAGCGAGAAGGGGAATACGCAGTATTTT. It encodes CASSEKGNTQYF.